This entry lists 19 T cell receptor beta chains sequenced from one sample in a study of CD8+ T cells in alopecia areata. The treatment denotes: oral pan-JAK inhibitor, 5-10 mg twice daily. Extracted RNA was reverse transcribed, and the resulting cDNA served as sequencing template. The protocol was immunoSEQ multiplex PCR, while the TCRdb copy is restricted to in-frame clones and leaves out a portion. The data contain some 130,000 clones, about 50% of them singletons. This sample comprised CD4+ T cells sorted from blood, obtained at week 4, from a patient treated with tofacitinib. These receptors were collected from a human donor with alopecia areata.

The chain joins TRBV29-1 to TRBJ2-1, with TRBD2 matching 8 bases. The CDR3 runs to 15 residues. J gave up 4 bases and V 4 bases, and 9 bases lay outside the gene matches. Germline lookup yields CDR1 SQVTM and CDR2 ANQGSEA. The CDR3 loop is CSVALLAGRYNEQFF. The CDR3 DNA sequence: TGCAGCGTTGCCCTTCTAGCGGGTAGATACAATGAGCAGTTCTTC.

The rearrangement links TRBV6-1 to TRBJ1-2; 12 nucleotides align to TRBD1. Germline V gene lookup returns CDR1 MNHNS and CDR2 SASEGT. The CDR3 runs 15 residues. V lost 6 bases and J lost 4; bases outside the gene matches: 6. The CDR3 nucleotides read TGTGCCAGCAGAAGGGACAGGGGGCAAGGCTATGGCTACACCTTC. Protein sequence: CASRRDRGQGYGYTF.

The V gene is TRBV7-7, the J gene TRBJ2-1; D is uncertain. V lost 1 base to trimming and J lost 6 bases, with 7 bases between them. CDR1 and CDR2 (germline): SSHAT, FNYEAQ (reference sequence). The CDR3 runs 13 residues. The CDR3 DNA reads TGTGCCAGCAGCTTAGTCAGGAGCAATGAGCAGTTCTTC. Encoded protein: CASSLVRSNEQFF.

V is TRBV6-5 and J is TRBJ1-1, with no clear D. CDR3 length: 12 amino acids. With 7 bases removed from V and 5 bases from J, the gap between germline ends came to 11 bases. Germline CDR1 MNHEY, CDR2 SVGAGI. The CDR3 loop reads CASTSVGTEAFF. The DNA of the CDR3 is TGTGCCAGCACCTCGGTGGGAACTGAAGCTTTCTTT.

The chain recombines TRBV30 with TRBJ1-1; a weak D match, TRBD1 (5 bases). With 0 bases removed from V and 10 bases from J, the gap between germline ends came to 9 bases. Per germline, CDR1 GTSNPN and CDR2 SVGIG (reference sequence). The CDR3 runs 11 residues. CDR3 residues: CAWSVGVSAFF. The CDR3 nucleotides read TGTGCCTGGAGTGTAGGGGTGTCAGCTTTCTTT.

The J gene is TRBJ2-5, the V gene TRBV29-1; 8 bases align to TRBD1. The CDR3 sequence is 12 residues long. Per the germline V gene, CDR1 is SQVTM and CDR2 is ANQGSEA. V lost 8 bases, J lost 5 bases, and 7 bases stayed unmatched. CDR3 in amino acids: CSSRQGLETQYF. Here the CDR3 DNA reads TGCAGCAGTAGACAGGGGTTGGAGACCCAGTACTTC.

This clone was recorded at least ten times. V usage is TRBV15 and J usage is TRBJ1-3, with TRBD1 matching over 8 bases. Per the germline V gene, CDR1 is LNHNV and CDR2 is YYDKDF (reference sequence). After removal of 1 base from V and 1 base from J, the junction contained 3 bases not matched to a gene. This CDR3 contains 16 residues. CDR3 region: CATSRGDRGSGNTIYF. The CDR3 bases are TGTGCCACCAGCAGAGGAGACAGGGGATCTGGAAACACCATATATTTT.

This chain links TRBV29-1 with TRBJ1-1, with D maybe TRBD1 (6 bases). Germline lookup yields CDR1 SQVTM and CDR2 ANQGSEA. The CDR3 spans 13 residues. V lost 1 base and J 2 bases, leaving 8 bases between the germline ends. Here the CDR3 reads CSVEARGNTEAFF. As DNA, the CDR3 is TGCAGCGTTGAAGCCAGGGGTAACACTGAAGCTTTCTTT.

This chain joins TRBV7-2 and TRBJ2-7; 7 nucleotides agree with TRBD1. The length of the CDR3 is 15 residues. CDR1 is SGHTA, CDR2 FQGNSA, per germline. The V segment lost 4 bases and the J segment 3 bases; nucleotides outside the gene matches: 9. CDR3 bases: TGTGCCAGCAGCTCACAACAGGGGCCACTCTACGAGCAGTACTTC. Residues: CASSSQQGPLYEQYF.

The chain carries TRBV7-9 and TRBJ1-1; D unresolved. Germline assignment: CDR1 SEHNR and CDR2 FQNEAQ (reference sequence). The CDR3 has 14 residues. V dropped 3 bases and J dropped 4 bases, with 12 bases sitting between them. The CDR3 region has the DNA TGTGCCAGCAGCTTCGGGTACGAAGGCACTGAAGCTTTCTTT. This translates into CASSFGYEGTEAFF. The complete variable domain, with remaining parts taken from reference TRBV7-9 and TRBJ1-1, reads DTGVSQNPRHKITKRGQNVTFRCDPISEHNRLYWYRQTLGQGPEFLTYFQNEAQLEKSRLLSDRFSAERPKGSFSTLEIQRTEQGDSAMYLCASSFGYEGTEAFFGQGTRLTVV.

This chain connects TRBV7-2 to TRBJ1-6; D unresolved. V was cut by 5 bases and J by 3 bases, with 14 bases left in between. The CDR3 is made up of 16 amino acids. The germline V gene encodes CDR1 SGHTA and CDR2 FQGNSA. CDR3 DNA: TGTGCCAGCAGCCCCGGGCTAGGGATCTATAATTCACCCCTCCACTTT. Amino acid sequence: CASSPGLGIYNSPLHF.

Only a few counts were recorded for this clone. CDR3 region: CASSEGAHNTDTQYF. CDR3 nucleotides: TGTGCCAGCAGTGAGGGGGCCCATAACACAGATACGCAGTATTTT. The chain links TRBV27 to TRBJ2-3; 7 bases are a match to TRBD1. V trimming: 5 bases; J trimming: 2 bases; junction bases outside the gene matches: 7. This CDR3 spans 15 amino acids. Germline values: CDR1 MNHEY, CDR2 SMNVEV (reference sequence).

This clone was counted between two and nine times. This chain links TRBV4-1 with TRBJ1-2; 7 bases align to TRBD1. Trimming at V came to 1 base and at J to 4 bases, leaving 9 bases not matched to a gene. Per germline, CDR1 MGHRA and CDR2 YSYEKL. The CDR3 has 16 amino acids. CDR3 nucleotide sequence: TGCGCCAGCAGCCAAGGGAGGGGGCCAAGGGCCTATGGCTACACCTTC. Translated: CASSQGRGPRAYGYTF.

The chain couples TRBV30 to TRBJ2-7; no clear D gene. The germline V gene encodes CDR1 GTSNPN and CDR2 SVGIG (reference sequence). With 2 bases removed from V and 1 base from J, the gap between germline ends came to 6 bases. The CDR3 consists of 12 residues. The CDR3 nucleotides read TGTGCCTGGAGTTCGACTTCCTACGAGCAGTACTTC. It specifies CAWSSTSYEQYF.

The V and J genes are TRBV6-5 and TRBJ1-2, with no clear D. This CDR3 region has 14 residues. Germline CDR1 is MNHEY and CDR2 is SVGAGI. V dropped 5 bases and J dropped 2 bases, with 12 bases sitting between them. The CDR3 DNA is TGTGCCAGCAGTCTCCTACAGAAAAACTATGGCTACACCTTC. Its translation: CASSLLQKNYGYTF.

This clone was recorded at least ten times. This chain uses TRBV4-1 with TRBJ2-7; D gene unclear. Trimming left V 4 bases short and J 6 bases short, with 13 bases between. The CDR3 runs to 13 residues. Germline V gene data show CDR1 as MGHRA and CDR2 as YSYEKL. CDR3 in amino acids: CASSPLDPPEQYF. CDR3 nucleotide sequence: TGCGCCAGCAGCCCGCTCGACCCGCCCGAGCAGTACTTC.

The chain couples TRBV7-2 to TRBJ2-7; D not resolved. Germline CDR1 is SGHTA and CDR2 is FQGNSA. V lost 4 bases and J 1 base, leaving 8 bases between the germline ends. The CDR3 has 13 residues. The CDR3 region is CASSSRRSYEQYF. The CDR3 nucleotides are TGTGCCAGCAGCTCCAGGCGTTCCTACGAGCAGTACTTC.

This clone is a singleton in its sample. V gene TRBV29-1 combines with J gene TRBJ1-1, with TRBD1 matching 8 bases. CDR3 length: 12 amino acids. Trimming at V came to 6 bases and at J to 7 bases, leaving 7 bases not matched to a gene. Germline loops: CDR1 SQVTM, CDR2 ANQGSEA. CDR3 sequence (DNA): TGCAGCGTCGGACAGGGTGTAATTGAAGCTTTCTTT. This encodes CSVGQGVIEAFF.

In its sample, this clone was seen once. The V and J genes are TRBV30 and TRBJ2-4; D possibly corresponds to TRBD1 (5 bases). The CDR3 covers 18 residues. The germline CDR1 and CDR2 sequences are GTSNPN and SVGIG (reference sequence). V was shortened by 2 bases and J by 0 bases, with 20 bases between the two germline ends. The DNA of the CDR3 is TGTGCCTGGAGTCTAGGGGCGCCCGGACAAATAGCCAAAAACATTCAGTACTTC. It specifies CAWSLGAPGQIAKNIQYF.